This T cell receptor (beta chain) was found in a study of cytomegalovirus exposure and HLA in healthy donors. Study-wide points: CMV antigen specificity was confirmed in vitro for three CMV-associated chains.

Donors were ostensibly healthy at sampling, although undocumented immune exposures were probable. Germline V lookup: CDR1 LNHNV, CDR2 YYDKDF (reference sequence). V was pared by 1 base and J by 6 bases, with 7 bases of the junction left unmatched. The CDR3 is 16 amino acids. As regards this clone: Its target is unknown.

60 Vbeta and 13 Jbeta primers were used in PCR. Sequencing used immunoSEQ multiplex PCR; TCRdb keeps in-frame clones, though not all of them. This repertoire shows around 190,000 clones, roughly 80% found once; its top ten account for roughly 1.6%. The chain combines TRBV15 with TRBJ2-2; 8 nucleotides align to TRBD2. The source material was PBMCs. The sequence derives from a woman aged 18-29 years in good health and CMV-seronegative. CDR3 region: CATSRAAGGGSGELFF. CDR3 nucleotide sequence: TGTGCCACCAGCAGAGCGGCGGGGGGTGGTTCCGGGGAGCTGTTTTTT.